This T cell receptor beta chain was recovered during a study of blood T cell repertoires in COVID-19. Study at large: Specimens from acute and convalescent COVID-19 originated in the United States, Italy and Spain.

V trimming: 4 bases; J trimming: 4 bases; junction bases outside the gene matches: 7. The CDR3 length is 15 residues. Germline loops: CDR1 SEHNR, CDR2 FQNEAQ (reference sequence). Study processing details: By means of reference gene primer amplification, nucleated cell counts were estimated. The method was immunoSEQ multiplex PCR; TCRdb's version includes in-frame clones alone and lacks a portion of them. V, J and clone size derive from that table, while D and trimming were established from the DNA sequence. The top ten hold 6.6% of the sample, which has approximately 120,000 clones, 85% seen once. This chain links TRBV7-9 with TRBJ1-2; 9 nucleotides align to TRBD1. Sequencing input: peripheral blood. This receptor was taken from an elderly man with active or convalescent COVID-19. CDR3 in DNA: TGTGCCAGCAGCTCCAAGACAGGGGGGGGCTATGGCTACACCTTC. This encodes CASSSKTGGGYGYTF.